Each of the 3 T cell receptor beta chains below was sequenced from the same sample in a study of post-analysis software for immune sequencing data. Study-wide results and limits: With TRBV5-6, TRBV5-1 and TRBV20-1 included, about five TRBV segments were more frequent in patients than in controls.

Unique molecular identifiers were built into the TCR beta cDNA libraries. Each CDR3 protein is one row after TCRdb ran MiXCR on the PCR reads. Of 450,000 or so distinct CDR3 sequences in the sample, roughly 45% were seen once. Their recognized antigens are unknown. Sequenced sample: blood. These receptors originate from a girl aged 10-17 years with multiple sclerosis.

This chain joins TRBV20-1 and TRBJ1-5; D ambiguous. Germline CDR1 DFQATT, CDR2 SNEGSKA (reference sequence). The CDR3 totals 15 residues. V lost 4 bases to trimming and J lost 1 base, with 14 bases between them. The DNA of the CDR3 is TGCAGTGCTACCACCGGCGGGAGCAGCAATCAGCCCCAGCATTTT. Protein: CSATTGGSSNQPQHF.

This clonotype was seen only once. This chain uses TRBV6-5 with TRBJ2-1, with TRBD1 matching 11 bases. CDR1 is MNHEY, CDR2 SVGAGI, per germline. This CDR3 contains 15 residues. V dropped 7 bases and J dropped 6; count of bases not matched to a gene: 8. The CDR3 nucleotides read TGTGCCAGCACCAACACCGGGACAGGGGGCAATGAGCAGTTCTTC. It codes for CASTNTGTGGNEQFF.

The sample holds a few counts of this clonotype. The rearrangement uses TRBV10-3 and TRBJ2-7; 14 bases map to TRBD2. The CDR3 spans 15 residues. V lost 6 bases, J lost 2 bases, and 3 bases stayed unmatched. The V gene's germline CDR1 is ENHRY and CDR2 SYGVKD. This CDR3 is CAIRGLAGDTYEQYF. DNA of the CDR3: TGTGCCATCAGGGGACTAGCGGGGGACACCTACGAGCAGTACTTC.